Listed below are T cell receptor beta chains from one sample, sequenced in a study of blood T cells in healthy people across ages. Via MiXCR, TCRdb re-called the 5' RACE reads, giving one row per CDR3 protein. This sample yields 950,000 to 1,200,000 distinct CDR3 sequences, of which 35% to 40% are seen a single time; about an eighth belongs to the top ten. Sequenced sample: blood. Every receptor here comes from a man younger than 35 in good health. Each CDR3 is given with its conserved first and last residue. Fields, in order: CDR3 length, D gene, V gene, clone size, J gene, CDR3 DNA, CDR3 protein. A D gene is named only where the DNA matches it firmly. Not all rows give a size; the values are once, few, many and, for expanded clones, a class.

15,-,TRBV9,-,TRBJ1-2,TGTGCCAGCAGCGTAGGGAACACTTTGACCTATAGCTACACCTTC,CASSVGNTLTYSYTF
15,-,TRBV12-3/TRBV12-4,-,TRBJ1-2,TGTGCCAGCAGTTTTCCCGGGGGAGCTAACTATGGCTACACCTTC,CASSFPGGANYGYTF
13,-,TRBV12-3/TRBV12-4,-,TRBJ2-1,TGTGCCAGCAGTTCGGGGATGAAAGAGACCCAGTTCTTC,CASSSGMKETQFF
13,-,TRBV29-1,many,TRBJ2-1,TGCAGCGTTGCCACGACGACGGGGAATGAGCAGTTCTTC,CSVATTTGNEQFF
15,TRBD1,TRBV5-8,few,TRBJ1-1,TGTGCCAGCAGCTTGGTGCAGGGGGGGAACACTGAAGCTTTCTTT,CASSLVQGGNTEAFF
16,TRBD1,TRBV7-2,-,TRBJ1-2,TGTGCCAGCAGCACCACCCAGACAGGGTTAAACTATGGCTACACCTTC,CASSTTQTGLNYGYTF
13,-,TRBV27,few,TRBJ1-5,TGTGCCAGCAGTTTATCATGGGGTCAGCCCCAGCATTTT,CASSLSWGQPQHF
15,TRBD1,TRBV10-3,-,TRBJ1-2,TGTGCCATCAGTAGAGGGACAGGACTTAACTGTGGCTACACCTTC,CAISRGTGLNCGYTF
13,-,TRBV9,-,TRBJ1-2,TGTGCCAGCAGCGGAGTCGACGGTACGGGCTACACCTTC,CASSGVDGTGYTF
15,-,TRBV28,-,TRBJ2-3,TGTGCCAGCAGCCCCCCGACAGCTAACACAGATACGCAGTATTTT,CASSPPTANTDTQYF
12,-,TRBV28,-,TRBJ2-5,TGTGCCAGCAGTTTATGGCAGGAGACCCAGTACTTC,CASSLWQETQYF
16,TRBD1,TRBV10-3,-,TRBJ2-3,TGTGCCATCAGTGACCCCGGACAGGGGTGGACAGATACGCAGTATTTT,CAISDPGQGWTDTQYF
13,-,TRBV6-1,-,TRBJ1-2,TGTGCCAGCAGCACCGGGACTGCTAGTGGCTACACCTTC,CASSTGTASGYTF
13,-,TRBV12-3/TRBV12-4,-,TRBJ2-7,TGTGCCAGCAGTTTCGGCACCGAAGACGAGCAGTACTTC,CASSFGTEDEQYF
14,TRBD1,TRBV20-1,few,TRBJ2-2,TGCAGTGCTCGGACAGGGTCGAACACCGGGGAGCTGTTTTTT,CSARTGSNTGELFF
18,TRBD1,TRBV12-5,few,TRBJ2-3,TGTGCTAGTGGTTTGGACCTCCCCGGGACAGGGGGCCGAGATACGCAGTATTTT,CASGLDLPGTGGRDTQYF
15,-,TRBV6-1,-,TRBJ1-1,TGTGCCAGCAGTGAAGCCTGGGCGGCCGGCACTGAAGCTTTCTTT,CASSEAWAAGTEAFF
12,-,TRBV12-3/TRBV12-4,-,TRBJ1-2,TGTGCCAGCCCCCCCAGGGGCTATGGCTACACCTTC,CASPPRGYGYTF
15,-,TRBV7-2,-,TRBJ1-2,TGTGCCAGCAGCCAAGGGCCAGGGGATTCATATGGCTACACCTTC,CASSQGPGDSYGYTF
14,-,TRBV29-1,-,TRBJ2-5,TGCAGCGCAGGAAGGACGGGAAAAGGAGAGACCCAGTACTTC,CSAGRTGKGETQYF
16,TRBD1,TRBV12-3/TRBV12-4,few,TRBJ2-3,TGTGCCAGCAGTTTTAGGGGACAGGGGGTGACAGATACGCAGTATTTT,CASSFRGQGVTDTQYF
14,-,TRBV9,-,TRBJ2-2,TGTGCCAGCAGTCAAGCGACGAACACCGGGGAGCTGTTTTTT,CASSQATNTGELFF
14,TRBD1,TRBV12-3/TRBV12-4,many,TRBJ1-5,TGTGCCAGCAGACCGGACAGGGTAAATCAGCCCCAGCATTTT,CASRPDRVNQPQHF
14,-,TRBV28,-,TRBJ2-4,TGTGCCAGCAGCCCTACCCTAGGGGGGAGCATTCAGTACTTC,CASSPTLGGSIQYF
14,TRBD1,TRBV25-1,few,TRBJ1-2,TGTGCCAGCAGTCGGCAGGGGGCTCGAAGTGGCTACACCTTC,CASSRQGARSGYTF
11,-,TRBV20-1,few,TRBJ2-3,TGCAGTGCCCTGGGGCCAGATACGCAGTATTTT,CSALGPDTQYF
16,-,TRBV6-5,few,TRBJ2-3,TGTGCCAGCAGCCTGGACAGCCGTACTAGCACAGATACGCAGTATTTT,CASSLDSRTSTDTQYF
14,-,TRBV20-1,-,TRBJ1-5,TGCAGTGCTAGAGGGGGGTGGGGGGATCAGCCCCAGCATTTT,CSARGGWGDQPQHF
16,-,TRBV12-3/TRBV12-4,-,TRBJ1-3,TGTGCCAGCAGATCTCGCGGGAGGGGCTGGGAAAACACCATATATTTT,CASRSRGRGWENTIYF
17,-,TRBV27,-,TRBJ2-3,TGTGCCAGCAGTTTCCTTAGGGGGGCCTCGCGCACAGATACGCAGTATTTT,CASSFLRGASRTDTQYF
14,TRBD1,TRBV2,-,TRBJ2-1,TGTGCCAGCGTGGAGGGGACAGGGATCGATGAGCAGTTCTTC,CASVEGTGIDEQFF
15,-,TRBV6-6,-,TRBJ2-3,TGTGCCAGCACCCGGGGACACTGGTCCACAGATACGCAGTATTTT,CASTRGHWSTDTQYF
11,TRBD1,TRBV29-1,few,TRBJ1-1,TGCAGCGTGCGGACAGGGGAACTCGCTTTCTTT,CSVRTGELAFF
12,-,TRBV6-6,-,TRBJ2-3,TGTGCCAGCAGTTACTCCACAGATATGCAGTATTTT,CASSYSTDMQYF
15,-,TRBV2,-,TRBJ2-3,TGTGCCAGCAGTGAACGACCGGGGAGCACAGATACGCAGTATTTT,CASSERPGSTDTQYF
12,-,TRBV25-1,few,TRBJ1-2,TGTGCCAGCAGAGGACCGAGCTATGGCTACACCTTC,CASRGPSYGYTF
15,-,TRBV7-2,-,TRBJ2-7,TGTGCCAGCAGCTTAGCGAGGGGGGCCCTCAATGAGCAGTACTTC,CASSLARGALNEQYF
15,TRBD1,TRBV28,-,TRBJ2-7,TGTGCCAGCAGTCCCGTCGGGACAGGTGCCAACGAGCAGTACTTC,CASSPVGTGANEQYF
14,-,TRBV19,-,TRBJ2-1,TGTGCCAGTAGGAAGCAGTCATCCTACAATGAGCAGTTCTTC,CASRKQSSYNEQFF
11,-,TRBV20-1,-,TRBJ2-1,TGCAGTGCTAGAGTATGGGATCGGGAGTTCTTC,CSARVWDREFF
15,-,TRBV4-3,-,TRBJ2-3,TGCGCCAGCAGCCAACAGAGGTATCGGACGGATACGCAGTATTTT,CASSQQRYRTDTQYF
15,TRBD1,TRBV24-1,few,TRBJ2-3,TGTGCCACCAGTGATGCGACAGGGACGGGATATACGCAGTATTTT,CATSDATGTGYTQYF
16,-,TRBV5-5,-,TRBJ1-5,TGTGCCAGCAGCTTACGAGGGGACCGGGGCAATCAGCCCCAGCATTTT,CASSLRGDRGNQPQHF
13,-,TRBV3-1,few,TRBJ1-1,TGTGCCAGCAGCCACCGGGACGGGGCTGAAGCTTTCTTT,CASSHRDGAEAFF
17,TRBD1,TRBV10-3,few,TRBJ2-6,TGTGCCATCAGGGAGGACAGGGTGTCTTCCAGGGCCAACGTCCTGACTTTC,CAIREDRVSSRANVLTF
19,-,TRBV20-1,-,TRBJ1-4,TGCAGTGCTAGAGGCTCCCGGATCAACCCGAGTGCAACTAATGAAAAACTGTTTTTT,CSARGSRINPSATNEKLFF
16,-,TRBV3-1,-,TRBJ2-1,TGTGCCAGCAGCCGAAACTCGGGGCTAGCCTGGGAGACCCAGTTCTTC,CASSRNSGLAWETQFF
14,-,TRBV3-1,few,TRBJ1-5,TGTGCCAGCAGCCAAGACGTAGTAGGACAGCCCCAGCATTTT,CASSQDVVGQPQHF